What follows are 18 T cell receptor beta chains derived from one specimen sequenced in a study of control samples from healthy donors and cancer patients. Only in-frame clones appear in the TCRdb table, and some are missing; sequencing was by immunoSEQ multiplex PCR. The sample lists under 150,000 clones, 89% occurring once. Sequencing was carried out using blood. These TCRs come from a man younger than 40 in good health.

The genes are TRBV24-1 and TRBJ1-2; 7 nucleotides match TRBD1. The trim removed 1 base at V and 8 bases at J, leaving 3 bases unmatched. The CDR3 loop spans 13 amino acids. Germline assignment: CDR1 KGHDR and CDR2 SFDVKD. The CDR3, as DNA: TGTGCCACCAGTGATTTTCAGGGACAGGGCTACACCTTC. Translation: CATSDFQGQGYTF.

This clone turned up a few times. This CDR3 reads CASSPGTGANIQYF. DNA of the CDR3: TGTGCCAGCAGCCCTGGGACAGGGGCAAACATTCAGTACTTC. The rearrangement links TRBV7-9 to TRBJ2-4; 10 bases align to TRBD1. Germline V gene data show CDR1 as SEHNR and CDR2 as FQNEAQ (reference sequence). The length of the CDR3 is 14 residues. V shed 5 bases, J shed 6 bases, and the junction held 4 bases outside the gene matches.

J is TRBJ2-1 and V is TRBV21-1; the table gives TRBD2 as D, unverified against the DNA. TRBV21-1 is noted as a pseudogene. CDR3 size: 17 residues. The CDR3 DNA sequence: TGTGCCAGCAGCAAAGGTCAACGAAGCGGGATGGGAAATGAGCAGTTCTTC. Its protein product is CASSKGQRSGMGNEQFF.

The chain joins TRBV7-2 to TRBJ2-5; no firm D call. Trimming removed 1 base at V and 5 bases at J, with 11 bases between. The germline V gene encodes CDR1 SGHTA and CDR2 FQGNSA. The CDR3 has 14 residues. The CDR3 loop is CASSLVLQPETQYF. The CDR3 DNA is TGTGCCAGCAGCTTAGTCCTTCAACCGGAGACCCAGTACTTC.

V usage is TRBV6-2 or TRBV6-3 and J usage is TRBJ1-1; maybe TRBD1 (6 bases). The length of the CDR3 is 16 residues. Germline V gene data show CDR1 as MNHEY and CDR2 as SVGEGT. Trimming removed 0 bases from V and 2 bases from J, with 13 bases in between. CDR3 region: CASSYSITGINTEAFF. The CDR3 coding sequence is TGTGCCAGCAGTTACTCGATAACAGGGATAAACACTGAAGCTTTCTTT.

The count of this clone is one. J is TRBJ2-6 and V is TRBV19; D uncertain. The length of the CDR3 is 14 residues. Germline V lookup: CDR1 LNHDA, CDR2 SQIVND (reference sequence). Trimming removed 4 bases at V and 2 bases at J, with 6 bases between. CDR3 in DNA: TGTGCCAGTAGTAGAGTAGCTGGGGCCAACGTCCTGACTTTC. It encodes CASSRVAGANVLTF.

The chain recombines TRBV9 with TRBJ2-7, with 7 nucleotides matching TRBD1. The V gene end was trimmed by 3 bases and the J gene end by 3 bases; junction bases not matched to a gene: 6. Germline V lookup: CDR1 SGDLS, CDR2 YYNGEE. The CDR3 sequence is 14 residues long. The CDR3 protein is CASSALGTDYEQYF. CDR3 DNA: TGTGCCAGCAGCGCCCTCGGGACAGACTACGAGCAGTACTTC.

This sequence joins TRBV6-5 and TRBJ2-3; D gene ambiguous. This CDR3 comprises 15 residues. The V and J ends lost 6 bases and 1 base respectively, with 14 bases between them. CDR1 is MNHEY and CDR2 is SVGAGI in the germline V gene. The CDR3 is CASRLYTAGTDTQYF. Here the CDR3 DNA reads TGTGCCAGCAGACTTTACACCGCTGGCACAGATACGCAGTATTTT.

The chain carries TRBV7-9 and TRBJ2-7; 8 nucleotides align to TRBD1. The CDR3 loop spans 13 amino acids. Germline CDR1 and CDR2: SEHNR and FQNEAQ (reference sequence). Losses at the gene ends were 6 bases for V and 7 bases for J; bases not matched to a gene: 8. Here the CDR3 reads CASSLTGGREQYF. DNA of the CDR3: TGTGCCAGCAGTCTTACAGGGGGTCGGGAGCAGTACTTC. Combining the CDR3 with reference TRBV7-9 and TRBJ2-7 gives the whole variable domain DTGVSQNPRHKITKRGQNVTFRCDPISEHNRLYWYRQTLGQGPEFLTYFQNEAQLEKSRLLSDRFSAERPKGSFSTLEIQRTEQGDSAMYLCASSLTGGREQYFGPGTRLTVT.

The rearrangement links TRBV30 to TRBJ2-7; D gene unclear. Germline values: CDR1 GTSNPN, CDR2 SVGIG (reference sequence). Trimming removed 0 bases at V and 3 bases at J, with 15 bases between. The CDR3 is 15 residues long. CDR3 amino acids: CAWSVGSAPYYEQYF. CDR3 nucleotide sequence: TGTGCCTGGAGTGTGGGAAGCGCTCCATACTACGAGCAGTACTTC. The full variable domain, completed using reference TRBV30 and TRBJ2-7, is SQTIHQWPATLVQPVGSPLSLECTVEGTSNPNLYWYRQAAGRGLQLLFYSVGIGQISSEVPQNLSASRPQDRQFILSSKKLLLSDSGFYLCAWSVGSAPYYEQYFGPGTRLTVT.

This chain joins TRBV12-5 and TRBJ2-3; a possible D gene is TRBD2 (6 bases). Germline-derived CDR1 and CDR2 are LGHNT and FRNRAP. Between the trimmed V and J ends, which lost 6 bases and 2 bases, there was a span of 9 bases. The CDR3 extends over 13 amino acids. The CDR3 spells CASGAGTTDTQYF. The CDR3 DNA reads as TGTGCTAGTGGCGCGGGAACCACAGATACGCAGTATTTT. Using reference TRBV12-5 and TRBJ2-3 for the parts outside the CDR3, the full variable domain is DARVTQTPRHKVTEMGQEVTMRCQPILGHNTVFWYRQTMMQGLELLAYFRNRAPLDDSGMPKDRFSAEMPDATLATLKIQPSEPRDSAVYFCASGAGTTDTQYFGPGTRLTVL.

The V call is TRBV24-1, the J call TRBJ1-4, with 8 bases identical to TRBD1. This CDR3 has 18 amino acids. CDR1 and CDR2 (germline): KGHDR, SFDVKD. The V and J ends lost 2 bases and 5 bases, in that order; junction bases with no gene match: 12. In DNA form, the CDR3 reads TGTGCCACCAGTGATTCAGGCCCCGGGACAGGAGCAAATGAAAAACTGTTTTTT. As protein: CATSDSGPGTGANEKLFF.

The chain couples TRBV3-1 (or the pseudogene TRBV3-2) to TRBJ2-7; 8 bases are shared with TRBD1. This CDR3 has 15 amino acids. Germline V gene sequence: CDR1 LGHDT, CDR2 YNNKEL (reference sequence). Losses at the gene ends were 4 bases for V and 3 bases for J; bases not matched to a gene: 8. The CDR3 DNA reads TGTGCCAGCAGCCGAGGACAGGGTATAGGCTACGAGCAGTACTTC. Translating gives CASSRGQGIGYEQYF.

V usage is TRBV5-4 and J usage is TRBJ2-1; D not resolved. Germline V gene data show CDR1 as SGHNT and CDR2 as YYREEE (reference sequence). V was pared by 2 bases and J by 6 bases, with 9 bases between. The CDR3 length is 13 residues. Written as DNA, the CDR3 is TGTGCCAGCAGCTTTACCCCCGGCAATGAGCAGTTCTTC. Translating gives CASSFTPGNEQFF.

Here the CDR3 reads CASSRDYGTDPYEQYF. DNA of the CDR3: TGCGCCAGCAGCCGAGATTACGGGACAGACCCCTACGAGCAGTACTTC. The chain recombines TRBV4-3 with TRBJ2-7; 7 bases fit TRBD1. Germline CDR1 LGHNA, CDR2 YSLEER. Unmatched junction bases numbered 11, after V lost 4 bases and J lost 2 bases. This CDR3 has 16 residues.

The rearrangement links TRBV7-2 to TRBJ1-2; D is unresolved. Germline assignment: CDR1 SGHTA and CDR2 FQGNSA. The CDR3 is 15 amino acids. Trimming took 3 bases from V and 8 from J, leaving 19 bases between them. The CDR3 region is CASSLARETQRGYTF. In nucleotides, the CDR3 is TGTGCCAGCAGCTTGGCTCGGGAAACCCAGCGGGGCTACACCTTC.

The chain combines TRBV28 with TRBJ1-1; the D gene is possibly TRBD1 (6 bases). The CDR3 extends over 14 amino acids. The V end was cut by 4 bases, the J end by 4 bases, with 13 bases between. The germline V gene encodes CDR1 MDHEN and CDR2 SYDVKM. This CDR3 reads CASSWDTLTTEAFF. CDR3 in DNA: TGTGCCAGCAGTTGGGACACCTTGACCACTGAAGCTTTCTTT.

The rearrangement links TRBV11-2 to TRBJ2-5, with D possibly being TRBD2 (5 bases). Germline V lookup: CDR1 SGHAT, CDR2 FQNNGV. This CDR3 comprises 16 residues. Trimming removed 1 base from V and 2 bases from J, with 14 bases in between. CDR3 in DNA: TGTGCCAGCAGCTTAGGTCTGGCGGGCATACAAGAGACCCAGTACTTC. It translates to CASSLGLAGIQETQYF.